Shown below are 26 T cell receptor beta chains from a single sample sequenced in a study of blood T cell repertoires in COVID-19. Sequencing used immunoSEQ multiplex PCR; TCRdb keeps in-frame clones, though not all of them. Here the sample spans a few hundred thousand clones, 80% to 90% being singletons. The sample was PBMCs or T cells enriched from blood (not recorded which). The receptors originated from a woman in her fifties or sixties who had recovered from COVID-19.

The table lists this clone with a count of one. The chain joins TRBV4-1 to TRBJ2-7, with 11 bases fitting TRBD2. The V and J ends lost 3 bases and 1 base, in that order; junction bases with no gene match: 5. Germline loops: CDR1 MGHRA, CDR2 YSYEKL. This CDR3 is 16 amino acids long. The CDR3 DNA reads as TGCGCCAGCAGCCATACCACTAGCGGGAGTTCCTACGAGCAGTACTTC. It is translated as CASSHTTSGSSYEQYF.

The V and J genes are TRBV4-1 and TRBJ2-2, with D possibly TRBD2 on 5 matching bases. Germline V CDR1 and CDR2: MGHRA, YSYEKL. Trimming removed 0 bases at V and 0 bases at J, with 14 bases between. The CDR3 has 18 amino acids. In DNA form, the CDR3 reads TGCGCCAGCAGCCAAGATCACAAGCGGCCATCGAACACCGGGGAGCTGTTTTTT. It translates to CASSQDHKRPSNTGELFF.

This chain uses TRBV7-6 with TRBJ1-1, with TRBD1 matching over 9 bases. The CDR3 has 16 amino acids. Germline CDR1 reads SGHVS; CDR2 reads FNYEAQ. The J segment lost 3 bases and the V segment lost 5 bases, leaving 10 bases of the junction unmatched. CDR3 sequence reads: CASSKSVQGADTEAFF. The CDR3 DNA reads as TGTGCCAGCAGCAAGTCCGTACAGGGGGCGGACACTGAAGCTTTCTTT.

In this sample, this clone turned up once. This chain uses TRBV5-1 with TRBJ1-2, with 7 bases fitting TRBD1. The CDR3 runs 16 residues. Losses at the gene ends were 0 bases for V and 0 bases for J; bases not matched to a gene: 5. The germline V gene has CDR1 SGHRS and CDR2 YFSETQ. CDR3 in DNA: TGCGCCAGCAGCTTGGCGTCAGGGGGGTCTAACTATGGCTACACCTTC. This gives the protein CASSLASGGSNYGYTF.

In the case of this clone: Different DNA sequences within this sample yield the same CDR3. The chain employs TRBV4-1 and TRBJ2-1, with D unclear. The V gene lost 0 bases and the J gene lost 3 bases, with 6 bases spanning the gap. Germline V lookup: CDR1 MGHRA, CDR2 YSYEKL. This CDR3 spans 14 amino acids. The DNA of the CDR3 is TGCGCCAGCAGCCAAGACCTACTCTACAATGAGCAGTTCTTC. This gives the protein CASSQDLLYNEQFF.

The rearrangement uses TRBV5-1 and TRBJ2-3; 15 bases fit TRBD2. CDR1 and CDR2 (germline): SGHRS, YFSETQ. J lost 4 bases, V lost 3 bases, and 9 bases had no gene match. The CDR3 has 18 amino acids. DNA of the CDR3: TGCGCCAGCAGCTATTTCGGACTAGCGGGAGGGCCGGCAGATACGCAGTATTTT. This codes for CASSYFGLAGGPADTQYF.

With respect to this clone: This sample also contains other DNA sequences that code for the same CDR3. This chain uses TRBV29-1 with TRBJ1-5; D may be TRBD1 (5 bases). The CDR3 is 13 amino acids. Trimming left V 5 bases short and J 0 bases short, with 8 bases between. Germline-derived CDR1 and CDR2 are SQVTM and ANQGSEA. The CDR3 sequence is CSVLRDSNQPQHF. The CDR3 region has the DNA TGCAGCGTTCTCAGGGATAGCAATCAGCCCCAGCATTTT.

The chain links TRBV11-2 to TRBJ1-1, with 8 bases that match TRBD1. CDR3 length: 15 residues. CDR1 is SGHAT and CDR2 is FQNNGV in the germline V gene. With V trimmed by 6 bases and J by 8 bases, 14 bases remained unmatched. For the CDR3, the DNA is TGTGCCAGCAGAAAGTCGGGACAGGTTTCGGGAGAAGCTTTCTTT. Translation: CASRKSGQVSGEAFF.

The CDR3 DNA sequence: TGTGCCAGCAGCCAAGCTCGGAGGGGAATTCGCGCCGGGGAGCTGTTTTTT. This gives the protein CASSQARRGIRAGELFF. This chain uses TRBV21-1 with TRBJ2-2; TRBD2 is the table's D call and was not checked against the DNA. TRBV21-1 is classified as a pseudogene. CDR3 length: 17 residues.

This rearrangement joins TRBV13 to TRBJ1-1; D gene ambiguous. The CDR3 runs 15 residues. The germline gives CDR1 PRHDT, CDR2 FYEKMQ (reference sequence). V was trimmed by 4 bases and J by 11 bases, leaving 23 bases between them. CDR3 DNA: TGTGCCAGCAGCTACCGATGGATACGGCGGATGGATGCTTTCTTT. The encoded protein is CASSYRWIRRMDAFF.

V gene TRBV10-3 combines with J gene TRBJ2-7; 8 nucleotides match TRBD2. J gave up 5 bases and V 8 bases, and 8 bases lay outside the gene matches. The germline CDR1 and CDR2 sequences are ENHRY and SYGVKD. This CDR3 spans 13 amino acids. CDR3 region: CAISSGSHDEQYF. The CDR3 DNA is TGTGCCATCTCCAGCGGGAGTCACGACGAGCAGTACTTC.

V and J are TRBV12-3 or TRBV12-4 and TRBJ1-3; D is undetermined. This CDR3 is 13 amino acids long. V was pared by 6 bases and J by 2 bases, with 8 bases between. CDR3 sequence (DNA): TGTGCCAGCAGACTAATAACTGGAAACACCATATATTTT. Translated, it gives CASRLITGNTIYF.

V and J are TRBV2 and TRBJ2-1, with 7 bases aligning to TRBD2. The J segment lost 4 bases and the V segment lost 7 bases, leaving 10 bases of the junction unmatched. CDR3 length equals 15 residues. Germline V lookup: CDR1 SNHLY, CDR2 FYNNEI. In DNA form, the CDR3 reads TGTGCCAGCACAGTCGGTCTAGCGGAGTACAATGAGCAGTTCTTC. Its translation is CASTVGLAEYNEQFF.

The rearrangement joins TRBV18 to TRBJ1-1; D uncertain. Between the trimmed V and J ends, which lost 2 bases and 0 bases, there was a span of 10 bases. Germline values: CDR1 KGHSH, CDR2 LQKENI. The CDR3 is 15 residues long. The CDR3 DNA reads as TGTGCCAGCTCACCATACGCCGAGATGAACACTGAAGCTTTCTTT. Amino acid sequence: CASSPYAEMNTEAFF.

J is TRBJ2-2 and V is TRBV7-9, with TRBD2 identical over 8 bases. V trimming: 6 bases; J trimming: 3 bases; junction bases outside the gene matches: 9. The length of the CDR3 is 16 residues. Germline lookup yields CDR1 SEHNR and CDR2 FQNEAQ (reference sequence). The CDR3 loop is CASSLGGRRDTGELFF. As DNA, the CDR3 is TGTGCCAGCAGTCTTGGCGGGAGGCGAGACACCGGGGAGCTGTTTTTT. Looking up the rest from reference TRBV7-9 and TRBJ2-2 gives the full variable domain: DTGVSQNPRHKITKRGQNVTFRCDPISEHNRLYWYRQTLGQGPEFLTYFQNEAQLEKSRLLSDRFSAERPKGSFSTLEIQRTEQGDSAMYLCASSLGGRRDTGELFFGEGSRLTVL.

This rearrangement joins TRBV6-5 to TRBJ1-2; the D is unclear. Germline assignment: CDR1 MNHEY and CDR2 SVGAGI. V was pared by 7 bases and J by 3 bases, with 15 bases between. CDR3 length: 14 residues. In nucleotides, the CDR3 is TGTGCCAGCACGGACTCGGGGAGATACTATGGCTACACCTTC. Its protein is CASTDSGRYYGYTF.

The CDR3: CASSSGTNIQYF. The CDR3 DNA reads as TGTGCCAGCAGTAGCGGGACGAACATTCAGTACTTC. The V and J genes are TRBV2 and TRBJ2-4; TRBD2 agrees at 7 bases. Per germline, CDR1 SNHLY and CDR2 FYNNEI. The CDR3 is made up of 12 amino acids. J gave up 7 bases and V 5 bases, and 2 bases lay outside the gene matches.

The chain couples TRBV5-1 to TRBJ2-3; 10 nucleotides align to TRBD2. Trimming removed 1 base from V and 4 bases from J; junction bases left unmatched: 3. CDR3 length: 15 residues. Germline V lookup: CDR1 SGHRS, CDR2 YFSETQ. CDR3: CASSLSGRASDTQYF. CDR3 nucleotides: TGCGCCAGCAGCTTGAGCGGGAGGGCCTCAGATACGCAGTATTTT.

The rearrangement uses TRBV28 and TRBJ1-2, with 7 nucleotides matching TRBD1. The CDR3 extends over 14 amino acids. Germline lookup yields CDR1 MDHEN and CDR2 SYDVKM. The V segment lost 5 bases and the J segment 6 bases; nucleotides outside the gene matches: 9. The CDR3 sequence: CASSGPGTADGYTF. In DNA form, the CDR3 reads TGTGCCAGCAGTGGACCCGGGACAGCTGATGGCTACACCTTC.

V and J are TRBV3-1 (or the pseudogene TRBV3-2) and TRBJ1-6; 8 bases are a match to TRBD1. Germline CDR1 is LGHDT and CDR2 is YNNKEL (reference sequence). The J segment lost 7 bases and the V segment lost 1 base, leaving 3 bases of the junction unmatched. The CDR3 runs to 15 residues. The CDR3 protein is CASSQGGTGNSPLHF. The CDR3 coding sequence is TGTGCCAGCAGCCAAGGCGGGACAGGAAATTCACCCCTCCACTTT.

CDR3 sequence (DNA): TGTGCCAGCAGCTTATCTTATAATTCACCCCTCCACTTT. Translating gives CASSLSYNSPLHF. The chain is built from TRBV7-3 and TRBJ1-6; D is ambiguous. Germline lookup yields CDR1 SGHTA and CDR2 FQGTGA. V was shortened by 2 bases and J by 4 bases, with 3 bases between the two germline ends. The CDR3 is 13 residues long.

This chain links TRBV5-1 with TRBJ2-1; TRBD2 matches 9 bases. Per the germline V gene, CDR1 is SGHRS and CDR2 is YFSETQ. CDR3 length: 15 amino acids. Unmatched junction bases numbered 8, after V lost 3 bases and J lost 7 bases. The CDR3 DNA reads TGCGCCAGCAGCTGGCTAGCGGGGTTTAAAAATGAGCAGTTCTTC. Its translation: CASSWLAGFKNEQFF. The full variable domain, in which reference TRBV5-1 and TRBJ2-1 provide the parts outside the CDR3, is KAGVTQTPRYLIKTRGQQVTLSCSPISGHRSVSWYQQTPGQGLQFLFEYFSETQRNKGNFPGRFSGRQFSNSRSEMNVSTLELGDSALYLCASSWLAGFKNEQFFGPGTRLTVL.

V gene TRBV18 combines with J gene TRBJ2-5, with D tentatively TRBD1 (5 bases). V lost 3 bases and J lost 5, with 10 bases in between. The germline gives CDR1 KGHSH, CDR2 LQKENI. This CDR3 is 13 amino acids long. The CDR3: CASSPFYRETQYF. CDR3 coding DNA: TGTGCCAGCTCACCTTTTTACAGGGAGACCCAGTACTTC.

This sequence joins TRBV2 and TRBJ1-1; no clear D. This CDR3 contains 11 residues. Trimming pared 5 bases from V and 4 bases from J, leaving 5 bases between. The germline V gene has CDR1 SNHLY and CDR2 FYNNEI. Here the CDR3 reads CASSLVTEAFF. In nucleotides, the CDR3 is TGTGCCAGCAGTTTAGTCACTGAAGCTTTCTTT.

The table lists this clone with a few counts. V and J are TRBV28 and TRBJ1-2; TRBD1 aligns across 8 bases. Trimming took 2 bases from V and 6 from J; bases not matched to a gene: 5. The CDR3 runs to 14 residues. Germline CDR1 reads MDHEN; CDR2 reads SYDVKM. CDR3 region: CASSLRDRGNGYTF. Written as DNA, the CDR3 is TGTGCCAGCAGTTTAAGAGACAGGGGCAATGGCTACACCTTC.

The rearrangement uses TRBV7-6 and TRBJ2-1; TRBD2 is a possible D gene (6 bases). The germline V and J ends were trimmed by 1 base and 10 bases, with 17 bases remaining between them. This CDR3 comprises 15 residues. The germline CDR1 and CDR2 sequences are SGHVS and FNYEAQ. The CDR3 DNA sequence: TGTGCCAGCAGCTTAGGGGGACTGGACTCGGAAGAGCAGTTCTTC. It yields the protein CASSLGGLDSEEQFF.